Presented here are 20 T cell receptor beta chains from one specimen sequenced in a study of cytomegalovirus exposure and HLA in healthy donors. With 60 Vbeta and 13 Jbeta primers, the PCR was carried out. Clones were read by immunoSEQ multiplex PCR, and TCRdb kept only the in-frame ones, dropping some. The data hold roughly 120,000 clones, with roughly four fifths observed a single time. Sequencing was done on a sample of PBMCs. All receptors come from a man aged 50-59 years in good health and CMV-seropositive.

This chain links TRBV7-6 with TRBJ2-7; 7 positions match TRBD2. CDR3 length: 16 amino acids. The germline gives CDR1 SGHVS, CDR2 FNYEAQ. J lost 1 base, V lost 5 bases, and 11 bases had no gene match. The chain's CDR3 is CASSKVIDGRSYEQYF. CDR3 sequence (DNA): TGTGCCAGCAGCAAAGTTATCGACGGGAGGTCCTACGAGCAGTACTTC.

The chain uses TRBV5-1 and TRBJ2-1; D perhaps matches TRBD2 (6 bases). The CDR3 extends over 15 amino acids. The germline gives CDR1 SGHRS, CDR2 YFSETQ. Trimming took 0 bases from V and 4 from J, leaving 11 bases between them. The CDR3 here is CASSLELATYNEQFF. The CDR3, as DNA: TGCGCCAGCAGCTTGGAGCTAGCGACGTACAATGAGCAGTTCTTC.

The chain couples TRBV5-1 to TRBJ2-1; TRBD2 agrees at 7 bases. Germline values: CDR1 SGHRS, CDR2 YFSETQ. V dropped 0 bases and J dropped 4; count of bases not matched to a gene: 4. The CDR3 has 15 residues. CDR3 amino acids: CASSLGGRGYNEQFF. The CDR3, as DNA: TGCGCCAGCAGCTTGGGCGGGAGAGGTTACAATGAGCAGTTCTTC.

This sequence joins TRBV5-1 and TRBJ2-7, with TRBD1 identical over 7 bases. The CDR3 covers 15 residues. The germline V gene has CDR1 SGHRS and CDR2 YFSETQ. V shed 4 bases, J shed 2 bases, and the junction held 9 bases outside the gene matches. CDR3 sequence: CASSDMGQRAYEQYF. The CDR3 DNA reads as TGCGCCAGCAGCGACATGGGACAGAGAGCCTACGAGCAGTACTTC.

V usage is TRBV7-6 and J usage is TRBJ1-2; 9 bases are a match to TRBD1. The V gene's germline CDR1 is SGHVS and CDR2 FNYEAQ. This CDR3 has 17 amino acids. The ends lost 4 bases at V and 2 bases at J; junction bases unmatched: 11. CDR3 nucleotides: TGTGCCAGCAGCTCGGCCGGGACAGGGTCGCGGAACTATGGCTACACCTTC. Protein product: CASSSAGTGSRNYGYTF.

CDR3 in DNA: TGTGCCATCAGTGAGCCGGGGGAAGGGGACGAGCAGTACTTC. Translated, it gives CAISEPGEGDEQYF. The J gene is TRBJ2-7, the V gene TRBV10-3, with D maybe TRBD2 (6 bases). This CDR3 is 14 amino acids long. Per the germline V gene, CDR1 is ENHRY and CDR2 is SYGVKD. Deletions cut 2 bases from V and 5 bases from J, with 13 bases between.

This clone was seen a handful of times. The V call is TRBV6-5, the J call TRBJ2-7, with 7 bases that match TRBD1. The length of the CDR3 is 12 residues. Germline CDR1 is MNHEY and CDR2 is SVGAGI. V lost 6 bases, J lost 3 bases, and 2 bases stayed unmatched. CDR3 coding DNA: TGTGCCAGCAGGCGACAGGGCTACGAGCAGTACTTC. Translating it yields CASRRQGYEQYF.

This chain uses TRBV6-5 with TRBJ1-2; unclear D gene. The CDR3 consists of 16 residues. Germline V gives CDR1 MNHEY, CDR2 SVGAGI. Trimming removed 0 bases at V and 6 bases at J, with 17 bases between. The CDR3 DNA is TGTGCCAGCAGTTACTCGGGGAACCCGGCGGGAGATGGCTACACCTTC. Translation gives CASSYSGNPAGDGYTF.

The gene calls are TRBV28 and TRBJ2-1; a possible D gene is TRBD2 (6 bases). This CDR3 is 15 amino acids long. Trimming left V 3 bases short and J 4 bases short, with 13 bases between. The germline V gene encodes CDR1 MDHEN and CDR2 SYDVKM. The CDR3 bases are TGTGCCAGCAGTTTCGGTGGGACTGCGTACAATGAGCAGTTCTTC. It encodes CASSFGGTAYNEQFF.

V and J are TRBV5-4 and TRBJ1-2, with 11 bases lining up with TRBD1. Trimming cost V 4 bases and J 2 bases; bases outside gene matches: 1. The CDR3 is made up of 14 amino acids. CDR1 is SGHNT and CDR2 is YYREEE in the germline V gene (reference sequence). The CDR3, as DNA: TGTGCCAGCAGCGGGGACAGGGGGAACTATGGCTACACCTTC. Protein: CASSGDRGNYGYTF.

The genes are TRBV5-6 and TRBJ2-5, with 7 nucleotides matching TRBD1. The end of the DNA aligns better with TRBJ2-7, so the J call may be wrong. Per germline, CDR1 SGHDT and CDR2 YYEEEE. CDR3 size: 18 residues. CDR3 sequence: CASSSLGASTGSVYEQYF. For the CDR3, the DNA is TGTGCCAGCAGCTCCCTAGGGGCCTCGACAGGGTCAGTATACGAGCAGTACTTC.

This CDR3 reads CASSGTSGRHEQFF. The CDR3 region has the DNA TGTGCCAGCAGTGGGACTAGCGGGAGACATGAGCAGTTCTTC. The J gene is TRBJ2-1, the V gene TRBV28, with 14 bases fitting TRBD2. This CDR3 has 14 amino acids. V trimming: 5 bases; J trimming: 8 bases; junction bases outside the gene matches: 2. From germline, CDR1 is MDHEN and CDR2 SYDVKM. The full variable domain, completed using reference TRBV28 and TRBJ2-1, is DVKVTQSSRYLVKRTGEKVFLECVQDMDHENMFWYRQDPGLGLRLIYFSYDVKMKEKGDIPEGYSVSREKKERFSLILESASTNQTSMYLCASSGTSGRHEQFFGPGTRLTVL.

This sequence joins TRBV5-6 and TRBJ1-5; possible D gene TRBD1, 5 bases. V was pared by 0 bases and J by 0 bases, with 19 bases between. Germline V gene sequence: CDR1 SGHDT, CDR2 YYEEEE. The CDR3 extends over 19 amino acids. The CDR3, as DNA: TGTGCCAGCAGCTTGGAGGGGAAGTTACTTTATTATAGCAATCAGCCCCAGCATTTT. Translated: CASSLEGKLLYYSNQPQHF.

This clone showed up just once. The V call is TRBV14, the J call TRBJ2-1, with 8 bases lining up with TRBD2. The V and J ends lost 1 base and 7 bases, in that order; junction bases with no gene match: 6. CDR3 length: 15 amino acids. CDR1 is SGHDN and CDR2 is FVKESK in the germline V gene. CDR3 bases: TGTGCCAGCAGCCAAGTCGCGGGGGGAATAAATGAGCAGTTCTTC. Its translation: CASSQVAGGINEQFF.

V gene TRBV2 combines with J gene TRBJ1-3, with a possible D match to TRBD1 (6 bases). This CDR3 has 14 residues. V lost 4 bases to trimming and J lost 7 bases, with 14 bases between them. Germline values: CDR1 SNHLY, CDR2 FYNNEI. This chain's CDR3 is CASSAVQGGNTIYF. In nucleotides, the CDR3 is TGTGCCAGCAGTGCGGTACAGGGCGGGAACACCATATATTTT.

This sequence joins TRBV5-1 and TRBJ2-3; TRBD2 aligns across 12 bases. CDR1 and CDR2 (germline): SGHRS, YFSETQ. Trimming cost V 2 bases and J 8 bases; bases outside gene matches: 3. The CDR3 loop spans 14 amino acids. The CDR3 region is CASSFGLAGTTQYF. The CDR3 DNA reads TGCGCCAGCAGCTTCGGACTAGCGGGGACTACGCAGTATTTT.

V gene TRBV7-9 combines with J gene TRBJ2-7, with TRBD1 matching 8 bases. Germline assignment: CDR1 SEHNR and CDR2 FQNEAQ (reference sequence). V was pared by 3 bases and J by 2 bases, with 12 bases of the junction left unmatched. The CDR3 extends over 17 amino acids. CDR3 sequence: CASSFTLRGQAPYEQYF. The CDR3 region has the DNA TGTGCCAGCAGCTTTACTCTTAGGGGACAGGCCCCCTACGAGCAGTACTTC.

The chain links TRBV7-9 to TRBJ2-3, with D unresolved. CDR3 size: 15 residues. Germline V CDR1 and CDR2: SEHNR, FQNEAQ (reference sequence). V was cut by 2 bases and J by 2 bases, with 11 bases left in between. CDR3 amino acids: CASSLSQSVTDTQYF. The CDR3 bases are TGTGCCAGCAGCTTAAGTCAGTCTGTCACAGATACGCAGTATTTT.

The genes are TRBV4-1 and TRBJ2-3, with D possibly matching TRBD1 (5 bases). This CDR3 region has 14 residues. Per germline, CDR1 MGHRA and CDR2 YSYEKL. V lost 5 bases and J lost 5, with 14 bases in between. The CDR3, as DNA: TGCGCCAGCAGCACAGAGCCAGGGCGAGATACGCAGTATTTT. The encoded protein is CASSTEPGRDTQYF.

The chain is built from TRBV9 and TRBJ2-1, with a weak D call TRBD1 (6 bases). From germline, CDR1 is SGDLS and CDR2 YYNGEE. CDR3 size: 15 residues. The ends were cut back, 0 bases at V and 4 bases at J, with 11 bases in the middle. The CDR3 sequence is CASSVGGTTYNEQFF. The CDR3, as DNA: TGTGCCAGCAGCGTAGGGGGGACAACATACAATGAGCAGTTCTTC.